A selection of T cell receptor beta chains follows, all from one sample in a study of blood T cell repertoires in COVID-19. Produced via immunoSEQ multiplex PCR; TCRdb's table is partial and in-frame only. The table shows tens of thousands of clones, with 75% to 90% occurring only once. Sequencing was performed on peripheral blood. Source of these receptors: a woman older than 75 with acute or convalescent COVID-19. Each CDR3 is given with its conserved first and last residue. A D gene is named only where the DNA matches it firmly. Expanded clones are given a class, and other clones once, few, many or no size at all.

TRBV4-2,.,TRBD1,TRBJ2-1,TGTGCCAGCAGCCAAGGTTTAGGGGGCAGTGAGCAGTTCTTC,CASSQGLGGSEQFF
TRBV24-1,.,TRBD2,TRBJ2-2,TGTGCCACCAGTGACTCGGGACTAGCGGGAGTTAACACCGGGGAGCTGTTTTTT,CATSDSGLAGVNTGELFF
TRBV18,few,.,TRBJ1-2,TGTGCCAGCTCACCCAGGACAACCTATGGCTACACCTTC,CASSPRTTYGYTF
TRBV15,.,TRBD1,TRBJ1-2,TGTGCCACCAGCAGAGGCGGACAGGGGCACAACTATGGCTACACCTTC,CATSRGGQGHNYGYTF
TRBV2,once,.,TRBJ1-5,TGTGCCAGCAGTGGGACAGTCAATTACCAGCCCCAGCATTTT,CASSGTVNYQPQHF
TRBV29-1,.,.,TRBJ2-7,TGCAGCGTCCAGGGGGGTCCCTTCTACGAGCAGTACTTC,CSVQGGPFYEQYF
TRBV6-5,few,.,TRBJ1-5,TGTGCCAGCAGTCGCAACGGGGGTTGGGATCAGCCCCAGCATTTT,CASSRNGGWDQPQHF
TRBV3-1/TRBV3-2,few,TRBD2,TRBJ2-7,TGTGCCAGCACCCTATGGGGGCGGGAGGGTAGGGAGCAGTACTTC,CASTLWGREGREQYF
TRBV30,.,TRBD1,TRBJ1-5,TGTGCCTGGAGTGCAGGGGACAGGGGGTCTCAGCCCCAGCATTTT,CAWSAGDRGSQPQHF
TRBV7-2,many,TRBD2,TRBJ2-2,TGTGCCAGCACCCCGGGAGGTCGGGCGGGGGAGCTGTTTTTT,CASTPGGRAGELFF
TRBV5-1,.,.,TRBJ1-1,TGCGCCAGCAGCTTGGCGGAGGGGACTGAAGCTTTCTTT,CASSLAEGTEAFF
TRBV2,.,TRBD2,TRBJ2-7,TGTGCCAGCGGACCGGGGGGGCCCGACGAGCAGTACTTC,CASGPGGPDEQYF
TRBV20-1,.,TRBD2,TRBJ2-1,TGCAGTGCTAGTTGGACTAGCGGGAGGGCCGGCAATGAGCAGTTCTTC,CSASWTSGRAGNEQFF
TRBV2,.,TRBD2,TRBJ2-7,TGTGCCAGCAGTATAAAGCGGGACTACGAGCAGTACTTC,CASSIKRDYEQYF
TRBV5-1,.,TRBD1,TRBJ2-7,TGCGCCAGCAGCTCGGCACAGGGGGCGCCGTACGAGCAGTACTTC,CASSSAQGAPYEQYF
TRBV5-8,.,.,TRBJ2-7,TGTGCCAGCAGCCGGGACAACTACGAGCAGTACTTC,CASSRDNYEQYF
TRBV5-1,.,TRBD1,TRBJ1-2,TGCGCCAGCAGCCTGACAGGGTTTTATGGCTACACCTTC,CASSLTGFYGYTF
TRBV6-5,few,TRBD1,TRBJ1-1,TGTGCCAGCAGTAGTCAGGGGGGCACTGAAGCTTTCTTT,CASSSQGGTEAFF
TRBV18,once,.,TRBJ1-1,TGTGCCAGCTCACCAGGGCAGATCCGCGCATCGAACACTGAAGCTTTCTTT,CASSPGQIRASNTEAFF
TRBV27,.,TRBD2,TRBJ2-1,TGTGCCAGCAGTCCCGGCCCTGGGACTAGTCCTTACAATGAGCAGTTCTTC,CASSPGPGTSPYNEQFF
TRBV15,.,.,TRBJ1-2,TGTGCCATCCGACCGGGGGGCACTAACTATGGCTACACCTTC,CAIRPGGTNYGYTF
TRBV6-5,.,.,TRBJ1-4,TGTGCCAGCAGTTCTCCCAATGAAAAACTGTTTTTT,CASSSPNEKLFF
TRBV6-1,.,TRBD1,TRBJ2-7,TGTGCCAGCAGTGAAGTCCTGCACAGGGGGGACTACGAGCAGTACTTC,CASSEVLHRGDYEQYF
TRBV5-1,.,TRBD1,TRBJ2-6,TGCGCCAGCAGCTTGACAGGGGGAAGTGGGGCCAACGTCCTGACTTTC,CASSLTGGSGANVLTF
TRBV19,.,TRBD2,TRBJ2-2,TGTGCCAGTATTAGGACTAGCGGGAGAAAAGGGGCCGGGGAGCTGTTTTTT,CASIRTSGRKGAGELFF
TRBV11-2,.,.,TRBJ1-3,TGTGCCAGCAGCTTGGGGCTAGGAAACACCATATATTTT,CASSLGLGNTIYF
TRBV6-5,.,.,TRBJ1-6,TGTGCCAGCAGCTACTACTCGACAGCTTATAATTCACCCCTCCACTTT,CASSYYSTAYNSPLHF
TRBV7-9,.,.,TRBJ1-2,TGTGCCAGCAGCTTAGCGCTTCCTCTCGGGGGCTACACCTTC,CASSLALPLGGYTF
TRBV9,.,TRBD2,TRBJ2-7,TGTGCCAGCAGCGTAGCTAGCGGGGTAGGGGAGCAGTACTTC,CASSVASGVGEQYF
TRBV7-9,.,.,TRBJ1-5,TGTGCCAGCAGCTTAGCCAATGGACAGATTAATAGCAATCAGCCCCAGCATTTT,CASSLANGQINSNQPQHF
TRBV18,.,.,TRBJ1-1,TGTGCCAGCTCACCATCGGGGTGGGCGGAAGCTTTCTTT,CASSPSGWAEAFF
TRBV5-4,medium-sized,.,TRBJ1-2,TGTGCCAGCAGCTTATTCGGCACACGGGGTTATGGCTACACCTTC,CASSLFGTRGYGYTF
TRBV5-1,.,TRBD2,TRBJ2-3,TGCGCCAGCAGCGGACTAGCGGGGGGGCTCGATACGCAGTATTTT,CASSGLAGGLDTQYF
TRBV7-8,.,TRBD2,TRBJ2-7,TGTGCCAGCAGCTTAAGTTCAGTAGCGGGAGGGCTCGAGCAGTACTTC,CASSLSSVAGGLEQYF
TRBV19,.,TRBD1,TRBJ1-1,TGTGCCAGTAGTGAGGGACAGGGGGCGGGCACTGAAGCTTTCTTT,CASSEGQGAGTEAFF
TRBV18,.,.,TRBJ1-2,TGTGCCAGCTCACCAGGTCAGGGTGGTAACTATGGCTACACCTTC,CASSPGQGGNYGYTF
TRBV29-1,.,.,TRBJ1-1,TGCAGCGTTCTCCCATCGGGGTCGTTTGAAGCTTTCTTT,CSVLPSGSFEAFF
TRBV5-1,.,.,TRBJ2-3,TGCGCCAGCAGCTTGGAATTAGCGTCAGATACGCAGTATTTT,CASSLELASDTQYF
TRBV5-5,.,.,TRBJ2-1,TGTGCCAGCACCCAGAGGCCCTACAATGAGCAGTTCTTC,CASTQRPYNEQFF
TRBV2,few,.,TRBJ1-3,TGTGCCAGCAGTGAAGGTCACTCTGGAAACACCATATATTTT,CASSEGHSGNTIYF
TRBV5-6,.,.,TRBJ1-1,TGTGCCAGCAGCTTGGGGTGGGACACCCTAGTAGAAGCTTTCTTT,CASSLGWDTLVEAFF
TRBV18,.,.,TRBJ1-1,TGTGCCAGCTCACCATACGGACAGTTTAGGAACACTGAAGCTTTCTTT,CASSPYGQFRNTEAFF
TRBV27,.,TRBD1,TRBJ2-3,TGTGCCAGCAGTTTATATCGGGACAGGGTAACAGATACGCAGTATTTT,CASSLYRDRVTDTQYF
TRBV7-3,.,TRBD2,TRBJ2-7,TGTGCCAGCAGCTTAGAAAGCGGGGGGGCGTACGAGCAGTACTTC,CASSLESGGAYEQYF
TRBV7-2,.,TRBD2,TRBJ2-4,TGTGCCAGCAGCTCCGGACTAGCGGGAGTGGTAGCCAAAAACATTCAGTACTTC,CASSSGLAGVVAKNIQYF
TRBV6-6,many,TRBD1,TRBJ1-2,TGTGCCAGCAGCCGGAGGGACAGGTTAAATTATGGCTACACCTTC,CASSRRDRLNYGYTF
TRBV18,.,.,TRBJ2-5,TGTGCCAGCTCACTACAGGTCCAAGAGACCCAGTACTTC,CASSLQVQETQYF